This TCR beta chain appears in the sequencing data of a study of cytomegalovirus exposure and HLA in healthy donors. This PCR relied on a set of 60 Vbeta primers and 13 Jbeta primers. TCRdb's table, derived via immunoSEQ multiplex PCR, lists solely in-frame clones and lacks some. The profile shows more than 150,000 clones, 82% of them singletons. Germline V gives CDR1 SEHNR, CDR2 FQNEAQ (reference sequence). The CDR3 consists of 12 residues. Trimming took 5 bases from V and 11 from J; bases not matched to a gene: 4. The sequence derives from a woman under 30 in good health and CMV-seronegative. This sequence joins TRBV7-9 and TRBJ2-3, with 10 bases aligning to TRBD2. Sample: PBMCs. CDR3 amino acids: CASSAGLAEQYF. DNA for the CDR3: TGTGCCAGCAGCGCAGGACTAGCGGAGCAGTATTTT.